Following are 32 T cell receptor beta chains from one sample sequenced in a study of spatial heterogeneity in lung cancer. Described time point: sample taken at primary tumor resection. Unsorted whole RNA from tumor, nontumor lung or frozen PBMC underwent sequencing. MiXCR was run by TCRdb on the 5' RACE reads, yielding one entry per CDR3 protein. The sample comprises some 25,000 distinct CDR3 sequences, about 5.1% of which are singletons, and around 5.5% rests with the top ten. This specimen consisted of PBMCs, obtained at surgery. These TCRs come from a male donor with early-stage non-small cell lung cancer.

The sample holds many counts of this clonotype. The V and J genes are TRBV6-5 and TRBJ1-3; D not certain. From germline, CDR1 is MNHEY and CDR2 SVGAGI. Between the trimmed V and J ends, which lost 0 bases and 0 bases, there was a span of 9 bases. The CDR3 covers 16 residues. The CDR3 spells CASSYSKDLSGNTIYF. CDR3 nucleotide sequence: TGTGCCAGCAGTTACTCGAAGGACCTCTCTGGAAACACCATATATTTT.

The sample holds many counts of this clonotype. The CDR3 sequence: CASSTRDRANYGYTF. The DNA of the CDR3 is TGTGCCAGTAGTACCCGGGACCGAGCTAACTATGGCTACACCTTC. The rearrangement links TRBV19 to TRBJ1-2; D is possibly TRBD1 (5 bases). The CDR3 totals 15 residues. Between the trimmed V and J ends, which lost 4 bases and 0 bases, there was a span of 12 bases. Germline loops: CDR1 LNHDA, CDR2 SQIVND (reference sequence).

This clonotype was found many times. The CDR3 loop reads CATSDPRGSGELFF. CDR3 bases: TGTGCCACCAGTGATCCCAGGGGATCCGGGGAGCTGTTTTTT. The rearrangement uses TRBV24-1 and TRBJ2-2; perhaps TRBD1 as D (6 bases). The germline V gene has CDR1 KGHDR and CDR2 SFDVKD. Trimming left V 3 bases short and J 6 bases short, with 10 bases between. The CDR3 runs 14 residues.

The sample holds one count of this clonotype. The chain is built from TRBV28 and TRBJ2-7, with D hard to call. CDR1 is MDHEN, CDR2 SYDVKM, per germline. With 4 bases removed from V and 2 bases from J, the gap between germline ends came to 15 bases. The CDR3 extends over 15 amino acids. CDR3 protein: CASSSPGSRAYEQYF. The CDR3 coding sequence is TGTGCCAGCAGTTCGCCCGGGTCTCGGGCCTACGAGCAGTACTTC.

This chain links TRBV9 with TRBJ1-2; TRBD1 matches at 9 bases. Germline-derived CDR1 and CDR2 are SGDLS and YYNGEE. The CDR3 runs to 16 residues. With 3 bases clipped from V and 4 bases from J, the junction kept 10 bases outside the gene matches. The CDR3 DNA sequence: TGTGCCAGCAGCGACTCCGGGACAGGGACTAGCTATGGCTACACCTTC. It encodes CASSDSGTGTSYGYTF.

The CDR3 DNA follows: TGTGCCAGCAGTTTAGCGCACCGGCCCCAGCATTTT. It specifies CASSLAHRPQHF. The V call is TRBV28, the J call TRBJ1-5; D unclear. The CDR3 is 12 amino acids. The V gene's germline CDR1 is MDHEN and CDR2 SYDVKM. V shed 2 bases and J shed 9 bases, with 8 bases lying between them.

Many counts were recorded for this clonotype. The chain recombines TRBV5-1 with TRBJ1-3; D not certain. CDR1 and CDR2 (germline): SGHRS, YFSETQ. V lost 0 bases and J 8 bases, leaving 12 bases between the germline ends. The CDR3 is made up of 14 amino acids. The CDR3 spells CASSLDRAPDTIYF. The CDR3 DNA is TGCGCCAGCAGCTTGGACCGCGCCCCGGACACCATATATTTT. Complete variable domain (other parts from reference TRBV5-1 and TRBJ1-3): KAGVTQTPRYLIKTRGQQVTLSCSPISGHRSVSWYQQTPGQGLQFLFEYFSETQRNKGNFPGRFSGRQFSNSRSEMNVSTLELGDSALYLCASSLDRAPDTIYFGEGSWLTVV.

This clonotype was seen at least ten times. The CDR3 spells CASSFQIYNEQFF. CDR3 in DNA: TGTGCCAGCAGCTTCCAAATATACAATGAGCAGTTCTTC. The chain is built from TRBV7-6 and TRBJ2-1; D gene uncertain. The CDR3 totals 13 residues. CDR1 and CDR2 from the germline V gene are SGHVS and FNYEAQ. V gave up 3 bases and J gave up 4 bases, with 7 bases separating them.

This clonotype was seen a few times. Sequence at one end of the junction differs from germline and may be a read error. The chain joins TRBV7-2 to TRBJ2-7; 9 bases align to TRBD1. Germline V gene lookup returns CDR1 SGHTA and CDR2 FQGNSA. The CDR3 extends over 15 amino acids. Here the CDR3 reads CASSGRTGASYEQHF. The CDR3 DNA reads TGTGCCAGCAGCGGTCGGACAGGGGCCTCCTACGAGCAGCACTTC. The variable domain in full, completed from reference TRBV7-2 and TRBJ2-7, reads GAGVSQSPSNKVTEKGKDVELRCDPISGHTALYWYRQSLGQGLEFLIYFQGNSAPDKSGLPSDRFSAERTGGSVSTLTIQRTQQEDSAVYLCASSGRTGASYEQHFGPGTRLTVT.

This clonotype was counted at least ten times. This chain links TRBV6-2 or TRBV6-3 with TRBJ2-1; TRBD2 might be the D (7 bases). The germline V gene encodes CDR1 MNHEY and CDR2 SVGEGT. This CDR3 is built from 14 residues. Trimming removed 6 bases at V and 8 bases at J, with 17 bases between. This CDR3 reads CASRTLGGGDEQFF. CDR3 coding DNA: TGTGCCAGCAGAACCCTGGGAGGGGGGGATGAGCAGTTCTTC.

This clonotype was seen repeatedly, ten times or more. The CDR3 spells CATSSFDTDTQYF. The CDR3 DNA sequence: TGTGCCACCAGCTCATTCGACACAGATACGCAGTATTTT. V and J are TRBV24-1 and TRBJ2-3; D gene uncertain. Germline V CDR1 and CDR2: KGHDR, SFDVKD. The CDR3 is 13 amino acids. Between the trimmed V and J ends, which lost 7 bases and 2 bases, there was a span of 9 bases.

This clonotype appeared many times. Here the CDR3 DNA reads TGTGCCCTAGGAAAGAGTAGCGGGGGTAACAATGAGCAGTTCTTC. It codes for CALGKSSGGNNEQFF. The chain couples TRBV6-1 to TRBJ2-1; 9 nucleotides match TRBD2. The germline V gene encodes CDR1 MNHNS and CDR2 SASEGT. V lost 11 bases, J lost 5 bases, and 13 bases stayed unmatched. The CDR3 covers 15 residues.

This clonotype showed up many times. The chain recombines TRBV5-1 with TRBJ2-2; D perhaps matches TRBD1 (5 bases). The CDR3 covers 17 residues. Germline V gene lookup returns CDR1 SGHRS and CDR2 YFSETQ. V was pared by 1 base and J by 4 bases, with 17 bases between. The CDR3 bases are TGCGCCAGCAGCTTGAACGGACAAACTACGGGCACCGGGGAGCTGTTTTTT. Encoded protein: CASSLNGQTTGTGELFF.

This clonotype has at least ten counts. This chain joins TRBV10-3 and TRBJ1-1; no clear D. V was trimmed by 6 bases and J by 13 bases, leaving 24 bases between them. CDR1 ENHRY and CDR2 SYGVKD come from the germline V gene. This CDR3 has 14 amino acids. The CDR3 DNA follows: TGTGCCATCAGCGCACTGCCCCCACCCGAGGAGGTTTTCTTT. This translates into CAISALPPPEEVFF.

This clonotype was picked up many times. This rearrangement joins TRBV28 to TRBJ1-1, with D uncertain. Germline assignment: CDR1 MDHEN and CDR2 SYDVKM. Trimming cost V 3 bases and J 4 bases, with 9 bases left between them. There are 13 residues in the CDR3. The CDR3 sequence: CASSFEVPTEAFF. CDR3 nucleotides: TGTGCCAGCAGTTTTGAGGTACCCACTGAAGCTTTCTTT.

Many counts were recorded for this clonotype. The chain uses TRBV6-4 and TRBJ1-2; D remains ambiguous. The CDR3 has 11 amino acids. The V and J ends lost 6 bases and 8 bases respectively, with 10 bases between them. Per germline, CDR1 MRHNA and CDR2 SNTAGT. CDR3 in DNA: TGTGCCAGCAGCGCCGGAGGAGGCTACACCTTC. Protein sequence: CASSAGGGYTF.

There are many counts of this clonotype. The chain combines TRBV5-1 with TRBJ2-5, with unresolved D. V was trimmed by 7 bases and J by 2 bases, leaving 12 bases between them. The CDR3 is made up of 13 amino acids. The germline CDR1 and CDR2 sequences are SGHRS and YFSETQ. For the CDR3, the DNA is TGCGCCAGCGGGTTTGACTTTCAAGAGACCCAGTACTTC. Its translation is CASGFDFQETQYF.

This clonotype was recorded at least ten times. This chain connects TRBV29-1 to TRBJ2-7; unclear D gene. CDR1 is SQVTM, CDR2 ANQGSEA, per germline. V lost 1 base to trimming and J lost 4 bases, with 8 bases between them. The CDR3 spans 12 residues. The CDR3 sequence is CSVEGSAYEQYF. The CDR3 nucleotides read TGCAGCGTTGAAGGGTCGGCATACGAGCAGTACTTC.

This clonotype was seen ten or more times. V usage is TRBV10-3 and J usage is TRBJ2-2; 12 bases fit TRBD1. This CDR3 has 18 residues. Germline V CDR1 and CDR2: ENHRY, SYGVKD. With V trimmed by 0 bases and J by 0 bases, 2 bases remained unmatched. The CDR3 spells CAISESGQGAANTGELFF. CDR3 nucleotide sequence: TGTGCCATCAGTGAGTCGGGACAGGGGGCCGCGAACACCGGGGAGCTGTTTTTT.

This clonotype was detected ten times or more. The J gene is TRBJ2-1, the V gene TRBV28; D is undetermined. Trimming cost V 5 bases and J 3 bases, with 11 bases left between them. The CDR3 spans 14 residues. Germline loops: CDR1 MDHEN, CDR2 SYDVKM. The DNA of the CDR3 is TGTGCCAGCAGTCTAGACATCGTCTACAATGAGCAGTTCTTC. Amino acids: CASSLDIVYNEQFF.

This clonotype was recorded at least ten times. This chain uses TRBV3-1 with TRBJ1-2, with 8 positions matching TRBD1. Germline loops: CDR1 LGHDT, CDR2 YNNKEL (reference sequence). The CDR3 extends over 15 amino acids. V lost 1 base to trimming and J lost 9 bases; unmatched junction nucleotides: 10. The CDR3 here is CASSQAVQGAKSYTF. CDR3 nucleotide sequence: TGTGCCAGCAGCCAAGCGGTCCAGGGGGCAAAGAGCTACACCTTC.

This clonotype appeared many times. The chain uses TRBV10-3 and TRBJ2-1; 9 nucleotides align to TRBD2. The V and J ends lost 9 bases and 0 bases, in that order; junction bases with no gene match: 6. The germline CDR1 and CDR2 sequences are ENHRY and SYGVKD. There are 15 residues in the CDR3. The CDR3 nucleotides read TGTGCCATAGCGGGGGGTCCCAGCTCCTACAATGAGCAGTTCTTC. It translates to CAIAGGPSSYNEQFF.

Ten or more counts support this clonotype. The gene calls are TRBV20-1 and TRBJ2-7; 7 bases map to TRBD1. V lost 1 base, J lost 6 bases, and 0 bases stayed unmatched. CDR1 and CDR2 (germline): DFQATT, SNEGSKA (reference sequence). This CDR3 region has 11 residues. DNA of the CDR3: TGCAGTGCTAGAGGACAGGGCGAGCAGTACTTC. It is translated as CSARGQGEQYF.

Many counts were recorded for this clonotype. The chain links TRBV27 to TRBJ2-7, with 8 bases aligning to TRBD1. With V trimmed by 5 bases and J by 5 bases, 11 bases remained unmatched. Germline V gene data show CDR1 as MNHEY and CDR2 as SMNVEV (reference sequence). This CDR3 has 15 residues. CDR3 bases: TGTGCCAGCAGTCCCCGACAGGGGATGGTCCACGAGCAGTACTTC. Its protein product is CASSPRQGMVHEQYF.

This clonotype was found many times. The chain recombines TRBV4-3 with TRBJ1-1, with a weak D call TRBD1 (5 bases). The length of the CDR3 is 14 residues. With 2 bases removed from V and 1 base from J, the gap between germline ends came to 8 bases. The germline CDR1 and CDR2 sequences are LGHNA and YSLEER. CDR3 in amino acids: CASSQSQGNTEAFF. The CDR3 DNA is TGCGCCAGCAGCCAAAGCCAGGGGAACACTGAAGCTTTCTTT.

This clonotype came up many times. V gene TRBV7-2 combines with J gene TRBJ2-1, with D tentatively TRBD2 (6 bases). The CDR3 is 15 residues long. Trimming pared 5 bases from V and 3 bases from J, leaving 14 bases between. In germline, CDR1 is SGHTA, CDR2 FQGNSA. The CDR3, as DNA: TGTGCCAGCAGCCGCGGGATAGGAGGCTACAATGAGCAGTTCTTC. This translates into CASSRGIGGYNEQFF.

The sample holds a few counts of this clonotype. The chain combines TRBV30 with TRBJ1-2, with unresolved D. Trimming took off 0 bases at V and 3 bases at J, with 5 bases between the two ends. The CDR3 covers 12 residues. Germline CDR1 GTSNPN, CDR2 SVGIG (reference sequence). The DNA for the CDR3 is TGTGCCTGGAGTGTGGCAGACTATGGCTACACCTTC. Translation gives CAWSVADYGYTF.

This clonotype was recorded at least ten times. The chain couples TRBV3-1 to TRBJ1-5; 7 bases are a match to TRBD1. V dropped 1 base and J dropped 2; count of bases not matched to a gene: 5. The CDR3 consists of 16 residues. Germline CDR1 reads LGHDT; CDR2 reads YNNKEL (reference sequence). The CDR3 coding sequence is TGTGCCAGCAGCCAAGGGGCAGGGGGTGGCAATCAGCCCCAGCATTTT. As protein: CASSQGAGGGNQPQHF.

In its sample, this clonotype was seen many times. The chain couples TRBV6-6 to TRBJ2-7; D remains ambiguous. Germline V gives CDR1 MNHNY, CDR2 SVGAGI (reference sequence). The V and J ends lost 0 bases and 5 bases respectively, with 2 bases between them. The CDR3 loop spans 11 amino acids. As DNA, the CDR3 is TGTGCCAGCAGTTACTCGAACGAGCAGTACTTC. It is translated as CASSYSNEQYF.

At least ten counts were recorded for this clonotype. V is TRBV21-1 and J is TRBJ1-6; TRBD1 was called by the table and not checked on the DNA. TRBV21-1 is marked as a pseudogene. The CDR3 contains 18 residues. The CDR3 here is CASSTHLDRASYNSPLHF. The CDR3 region has the DNA TGTGCCAGCAGCACCCACCTTGACAGGGCTTCCTATAATTCACCCCTCCACTTT.

This clonotype was detected many times. The chain combines TRBV6-5 with TRBJ1-6; 10 bases align to TRBD1. The CDR3 is made up of 16 amino acids. The junction had 4 bases not matched to a gene; V was cut back by 5 bases and J by 3 bases. The V gene's germline CDR1 is MNHEY and CDR2 SVGAGI. CDR3 in DNA: TGTGCCAGCAGTCGGGGACAGGGGTTCTATAATTCACCCCTCCACTTT. Its translation is CASSRGQGFYNSPLHF.

This clonotype was seen at least ten times. This chain joins TRBV2 and TRBJ1-2; D is perhaps TRBD1 (5 bases). In germline, CDR1 is SNHLY, CDR2 FYNNEI. This CDR3 has 12 residues. V shed 4 bases and J shed 5 bases, with 8 bases lying between them. In DNA, the CDR3 is TGTGCCAGCAGTGCATCAGGGTATGGCTACACCTTC. Amino acids: CASSASGYGYTF.